This T cell receptor beta chain appears in the sequencing data of a study of shared clonotypes between healthy human individuals. The CDR3 totals 16 residues. Between the trimmed V and J ends, which lost 8 bases and 6 bases, there was a span of 23 bases. Germline CDR1 reads WNHNN; CDR2 reads SYGVQD (reference sequence). An assay was performed, and its level was deep. Evenly divided among several immunoSEQ plates was the genomic DNA of each subset. Authors' data handling: Filtering of immunoSEQ junctional sequences could not match full-length read filtering. Method: immunoSEQ multiplex PCR; TCRdb's copy keeps in-frame clones and lacks some. The V and J calls and clone size are taken from that table; D and trimming were inferred from the DNA. This table has around 1.6 million clones, approximately 98% appearing once.

The receptor was isolated from a man aged 25 to 40 in good health. The chain combines TRBV10-1 with TRBJ2-1, with D possibly matching TRBD1 (6 bases). Sequences were obtained from naive CD4+ T cells sorted from blood. Subset denoted: CD45RA+ positively selected. CDR3 amino acids: CASSTRTALRGNEQFF. In nucleotides, the CDR3 is TGCGCCAGCTCGACACGGACAGCCCTTAGGGGCAATGAGCAGTTCTTC.